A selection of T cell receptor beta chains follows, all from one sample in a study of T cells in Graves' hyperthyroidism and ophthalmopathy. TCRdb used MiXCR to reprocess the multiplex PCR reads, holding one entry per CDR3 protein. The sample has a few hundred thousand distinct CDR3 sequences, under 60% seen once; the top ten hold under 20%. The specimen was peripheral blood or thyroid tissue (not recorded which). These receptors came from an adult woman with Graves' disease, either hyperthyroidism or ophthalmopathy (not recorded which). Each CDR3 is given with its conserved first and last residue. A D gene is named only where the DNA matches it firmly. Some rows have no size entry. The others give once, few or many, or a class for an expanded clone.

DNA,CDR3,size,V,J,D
TGTGCCAGCAGCTTCGGTTCCTCCTGGATGGAGACCCAGCATTTT,CASSFGSSWMETQHF,.,TRBV5-5,TRBJ1-5,.
TGTGCCACCAGTGATTTTGACTATGGCTACACCTTC,CATSDFDYGYTF,.,TRBV24-1,TRBJ1-2,.
TGTGCCAGCAGCTTGGCAGCGAGCACAGATACGCAGTATTTT,CASSLAASTDTQYF,few,TRBV7-8,TRBJ2-3,.
TGTGCCAGCAGCTTAGACAGGGGTGGGCAAGAGACCCAGTACTTC,CASSLDRGGQETQYF,many,TRBV7-2,TRBJ2-5,TRBD1
TGCAGTGCTAGAGATCACAGGTCCTCTGGAAACACCATATATTTT,CSARDHRSSGNTIYF,.,TRBV20-1,TRBJ1-3,.
TGCAGCGTTGAACCCTGGACAGACCCTAACTATGGCTACACCTTC,CSVEPWTDPNYGYTF,.,TRBV29-1,TRBJ1-2,.
TGTGCCAGCAGCCGTGGGGGTAGGGCCGCTGAAGCTTTC,CASSRGGRAAEAF,.,TRBV7-3,TRBJ2-6,.
TGTGCCAGCACTCGCTCACCCGGGGTCGGCAATCAGCCCCAGCATTTT,CASTRSPGVGNQPQHF,many,TRBV12-3/TRBV12-4,TRBJ1-5,.
TGTGCCACCACCTTGGGGAGGACTAGCACAGATACGCAGTATTTT,CATTLGRTSTDTQYF,few,TRBV2,TRBJ2-3,.
TGTGCCAGCCGTTCCGGGCGGGGCTACTATGGCTACACCTTC,CASRSGRGYYGYTF,many,TRBV28,TRBJ1-2,.
TGTGCCAGCAGCTCAATAGACACTAGGGACGACCTACGTAATGGGGAGCAGTACTTC,CASSSIDTRDDLRNGEQYF,many,TRBV13,TRBJ2-7,.
TGTGCCAGCAGCCTTCTGGACAGGATCATGAACACTGAAGCTTTCTTT,CASSLLDRIMNTEAFF,.,TRBV5-6,TRBJ1-1,TRBD1
TGTGCCAGTAGCTACGGTACCCAAGAGACCCAGTACTTC,CASSYGTQETQYF,many,TRBV19,TRBJ2-5,.
TGTGCCAGCAGTTTCCTGAGTCCTGCACAGGGTCTAAGGAATGGCTACACCTTC,CASSFLSPAQGLRNGYTF,.,TRBV27,TRBJ1-2,.
TGTGCCAGCAGCCCTCCCCGTATTGGCTCCTATAATTCACCCCTCCACTTT,CASSPPRIGSYNSPLHF,many,TRBV5-5,TRBJ1-6,.
TGTGCCAGCAGGTATATGGAGAACACTGAAGCTTTCTTT,CASRYMENTEAFF,many,TRBV28,TRBJ1-1,.
TGTGCCAGCAGTTTAGGGCCCGAGGGAGACAACTATGGCTACACCTTC,CASSLGPEGDNYGYTF,many,TRBV12-3/TRBV12-4,TRBJ1-2,.
TGTGCCAGCAGCTGGGGCCGGCCCGCTGGAAACACCATATATTTT,CASSWGRPAGNTIYF,.,TRBV7-6,TRBJ1-3,.
TGTGCCAGCAGCCCCCACGCCGGGAACACTGAAGCTTTCTTT,CASSPHAGNTEAFF,.,TRBV28,TRBJ1-1,.
TGTGCCAGCTCACCACAGCGCGGCCAAGAGACCCAGTACTTC,CASSPQRGQETQYF,many,TRBV18,TRBJ2-5,.
TGCGCCAGCAGCCGGGCCCTAACTACCCCTAACTATGGCTACACCTTC,CASSRALTTPNYGYTF,many,TRBV4-1,TRBJ1-2,.
TGTGCCAGCAGCCAACCAAATCAGCCCCAGCATTTT,CASSQPNQPQHF,medium-sized,TRBV4-1,TRBJ1-5,.
TGCAGCGTTGTCCCAGGGGAAGTGAACACTGAAGCTTTCTTT,CSVVPGEVNTEAFF,.,TRBV29-1,TRBJ1-1,.
TGTGCCAGCATCCCCGGGACAGGCACCTACGAGCAGTACTTC,CASIPGTGTYEQYF,many,TRBV2,TRBJ2-7,TRBD1
TGTGCCTGGAGTCCCGCGGGGGGGCGACACACTGAAGCTTTCTTT,CAWSPAGGRHTEAFF,many,TRBV30,TRBJ1-1,.
TGTGCCAGCAGAAGCGGGGTTCAAGAGACCCAGTACTTC,CASRSGVQETQYF,many,TRBV6-5,TRBJ2-5,TRBD2
TGTGCCTGGATGGATGAGTGGAAACAAGAGACCCAGTACTTC,CAWMDEWKQETQYF,.,TRBV30,TRBJ2-5,.
TGTGCCAGCAGCCCTAGTGCCCCTGGCGGTGAAAAACTGTTTTTT,CASSPSAPGGEKLFF,.,TRBV5-4,TRBJ1-4,.
TGCGCCAGCAGCGATGGGGGGACTCCGCAAGAGACCCAGTACTTC,CASSDGGTPQETQYF,.,TRBV5-1,TRBJ2-5,.
TGCAGTGCCGCCGGGGCCAACGTCCTGACTTTC,CSAAGANVLTF,.,TRBV20-1,TRBJ2-6,.
TGTGCCAGCAGTGACTCGACGGGGTGGAACACTGAAGCTTTCTTT,CASSDSTGWNTEAFF,few,TRBV6-4,TRBJ1-1,.
TGTGCCAGCAGCTTTACGAGCACCGGGGGCTTCTACGAGCAGTACTTC,CASSFTSTGGFYEQYF,once,TRBV7-3,TRBJ2-7,.
TGTGCCAGCAGGAAGTCTCCCGGAGGGGACACCATATATTTT,CASRKSPGGDTIYF,.,TRBV6-2/TRBV6-3,TRBJ1-3,.
TGTGCCAGCGCCCCTTTCGGGGGACGGGAACAGCCCCAGCATTTT,CASAPFGGREQPQHF,many,TRBV12-3/TRBV12-4,TRBJ1-5,.
TGTGCCACCAGCACCTCACTCGGACTTACCTACGAGCAGTACTTC,CATSTSLGLTYEQYF,.,TRBV15,TRBJ2-7,.
TGTGCCAGCAGCCCCTCCGGGACCGAGCAGTACTTC,CASSPSGTEQYF,.,TRBV13,TRBJ2-7,.